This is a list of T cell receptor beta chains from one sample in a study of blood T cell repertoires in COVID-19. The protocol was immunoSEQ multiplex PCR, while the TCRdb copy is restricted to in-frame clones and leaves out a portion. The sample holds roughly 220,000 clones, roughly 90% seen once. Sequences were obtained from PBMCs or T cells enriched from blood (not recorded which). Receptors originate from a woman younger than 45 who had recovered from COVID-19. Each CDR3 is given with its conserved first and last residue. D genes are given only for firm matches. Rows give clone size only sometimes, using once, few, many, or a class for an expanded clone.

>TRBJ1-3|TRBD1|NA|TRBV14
CASSHHAQGNQGNTIYF
TGTGCCAGCAGCCACCATGCACAGGGGAATCAAGGAAACACCATATATTTT
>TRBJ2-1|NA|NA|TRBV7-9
CASSTASGLGNEQFF
TGTGCCAGCAGCACCGCCTCGGGACTGGGGAATGAGCAGTTCTTC
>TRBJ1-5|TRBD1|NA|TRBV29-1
CSVSDRGSNQPQHF
TGCAGCGTTTCGGACAGGGGAAGCAATCAGCCCCAGCATTTT
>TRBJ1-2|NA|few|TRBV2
CASKQGFANYGYTF
TGTGCCAGCAAGCAGGGTTTTGCTAACTATGGCTACACCTTC
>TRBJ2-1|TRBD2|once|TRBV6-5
CASSYSLAGGRNEQFF
TGTGCCAGCAGTTACTCCCTAGCGGGGGGGAGGAATGAGCAGTTCTTC
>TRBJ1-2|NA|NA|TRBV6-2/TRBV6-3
CASSSQRDVVYGYTF
TGTGCCAGCAGTTCGCAGAGGGATGTGGTCTATGGCTACACCTTC
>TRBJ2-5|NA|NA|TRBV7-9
CASSLNFGSAETQYF
TGTGCCAGCAGCTTAAACTTCGGTAGCGCGGAGACCCAGTACTTC
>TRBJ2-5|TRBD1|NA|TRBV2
CASTPPGQHQETQYF
TGTGCCAGCACCCCTCCGGGACAGCATCAAGAGACCCAGTACTTC
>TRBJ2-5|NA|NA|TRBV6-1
CASSEIERVRETQYF
TGTGCCAGCAGTGAAATAGAGCGGGTCCGTGAGACCCAGTACTTC
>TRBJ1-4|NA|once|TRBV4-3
CASSQDRATNEKLFF
TGCGCCAGCAGCCAAGACAGGGCAACTAATGAAAAACTGTTTTTT
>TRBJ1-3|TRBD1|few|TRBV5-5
CASSRFQRPTGGGNTIYF
TGTGCCAGCAGCCGATTCCAACGCCCGACAGGGGGAGGAAACACCATATATTTT
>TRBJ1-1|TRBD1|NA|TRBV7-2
CASSARDRRFTAFF
TGTGCCAGCAGCGCGCGGGACAGGCGCTTCACTGCTTTCTTT
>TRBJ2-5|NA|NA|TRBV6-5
CASRITGQETQYF
TGTGCCAGCAGAATCACAGGTCAAGAGACCCAGTACTTC
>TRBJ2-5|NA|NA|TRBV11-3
CASSLEGGAETQYF
TGTGCCAGCAGCTTAGAGGGCGGGGCAGAGACCCAGTACTTC
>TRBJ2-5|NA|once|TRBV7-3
CASSLNHIDRQETQYF
TGTGCCAGCAGCTTAAACCACATCGACAGGCAAGAGACCCAGTACTTC
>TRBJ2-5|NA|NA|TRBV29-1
CSVGIGGEETQYF
TGCAGCGTTGGAATAGGTGGAGAGGAGACCCAGTACTTC
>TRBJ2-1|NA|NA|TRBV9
CASSPRLGENEQFF
TGTGCCAGCAGCCCTCGACTAGGCGAGAATGAGCAGTTCTTC
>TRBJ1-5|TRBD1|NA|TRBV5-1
CASSLGATGENQPQHF
TGCGCCAGCAGCTTGGGGGCCACAGGGGAGAATCAGCCCCAGCATTTT
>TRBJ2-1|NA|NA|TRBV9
CASNKVLVSTYNEQFF
TGTGCCAGCAATAAGGTACTAGTCTCCACCTACAATGAGCAGTTCTTC
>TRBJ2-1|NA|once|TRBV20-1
CSATGNNEQFF
TGCAGTGCTACCGGGAACAATGAGCAGTTCTTC
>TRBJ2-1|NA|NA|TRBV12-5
CASGLESGANEQFF
TGTGCTAGTGGTTTGGAGTCAGGGGCCAATGAGCAGTTCTTC
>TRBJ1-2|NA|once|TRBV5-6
CASISFIRGIGYTF
TGTGCCAGCATCAGCTTTATCAGGGGTATCGGCTACACCTTC
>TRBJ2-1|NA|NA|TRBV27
CASSLGPSTSYNEQFF
TGTGCCAGCAGTTTGGGCCCTTCTACCTCCTACAATGAGCAGTTCTTC
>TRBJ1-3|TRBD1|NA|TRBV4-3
CASSRTGGSGNTIYF
TGCGCCAGCAGCCGAACAGGGGGTTCTGGAAACACCATATATTTT
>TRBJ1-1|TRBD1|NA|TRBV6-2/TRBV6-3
CASSYSPGQGGAEAFF
TGTGCCAGCAGTTATTCGCCGGGACAGGGGGGGGCTGAAGCTTTCTTT
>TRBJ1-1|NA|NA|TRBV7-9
CATLWANTEAFF
TGTGCCACCCTTTGGGCGAACACTGAAGCTTTCTTT
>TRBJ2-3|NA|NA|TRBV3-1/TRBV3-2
CASSPLTGTDTQYF
TGTGCCAGCAGTCCCCTGACAGGCACAGATACGCAGTATTTT
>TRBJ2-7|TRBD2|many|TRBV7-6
CASTPGGAGGIDEQYF
TGTGCCAGCACCCCCGGGGGAGCGGGGGGGATCGACGAGCAGTACTTC
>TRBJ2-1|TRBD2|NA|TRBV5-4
CATGLAGGDEQFF
TGTGCCACAGGACTAGCGGGGGGCGATGAGCAGTTCTTC
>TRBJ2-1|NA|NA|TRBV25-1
CASSESAGPVNEQFF
TGTGCCAGCAGTGAATCGGCAGGGCCAGTCAATGAGCAGTTCTTC
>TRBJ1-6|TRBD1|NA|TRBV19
CATRDSYNSPLHF
TGTGCCACCCGGGACAGTTATAATTCACCCCTCCACTTT
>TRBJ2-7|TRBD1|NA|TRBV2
CASSEAGQGRAYEQYF
TGTGCCAGCAGTGAAGCCGGACAGGGAAGAGCCTACGAGCAGTACTTC
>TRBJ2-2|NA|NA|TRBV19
CASHTGSGRRSGELFF
TGTGCCAGTCACACCGGATCGGGTCGTAGGTCGGGGGAGCTGTTTTTT
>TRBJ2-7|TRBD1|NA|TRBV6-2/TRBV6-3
CASSYSLGQGIYEQYF
TGTGCCAGCAGTTACTCGCTGGGACAGGGGATATACGAGCAGTACTTC
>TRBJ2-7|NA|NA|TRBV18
CASSPLRDYEQYF
TGTGCCAGCTCACCTCTCCGGGACTACGAGCAGTACTTC
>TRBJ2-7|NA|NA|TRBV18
CASSPTRRDYEQYF
TGTGCCAGCTCCCCCACAAGGAGAGACTACGAGCAGTACTTC
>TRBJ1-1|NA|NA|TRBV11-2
CASSPTGGAMNTEAFF
TGTGCCAGCAGCCCGACAGGTGGGGCGATGAACACTGAAGCTTTCTTT
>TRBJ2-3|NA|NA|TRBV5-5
CASSLTGKPTDTQYF
TGTGCCAGCAGCTTGACAGGGAAACCCACAGATACGCAGTATTTT
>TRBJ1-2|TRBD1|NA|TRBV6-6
CASSRSYTRQGDYGYTF
TGTGCCAGCAGCCGATCATATACTCGACAGGGCGACTATGGCTACACCTTC
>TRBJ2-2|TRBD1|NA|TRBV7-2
CASSLSRDRGHRELFF
TGTGCCAGCAGCCTATCCCGGGACAGGGGGCATCGGGAGCTGTTTTTT
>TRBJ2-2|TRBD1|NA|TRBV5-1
CASSSRTGNTGELFF
TGCGCCAGCAGCTCCCGGACAGGGAACACCGGGGAGCTGTTTTTT
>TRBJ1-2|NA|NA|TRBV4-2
CASSQVSGATYGYTF
TGTGCCAGCAGCCAAGTGTCAGGGGCTACTTATGGCTACACCTTC
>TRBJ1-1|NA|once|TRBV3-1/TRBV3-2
CASSRDTSGNTEAFF
TGTGCCAGCAGCCGGGACACTTCAGGGAACACTGAAGCTTTCTTT
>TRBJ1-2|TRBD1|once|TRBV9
CASSAGTGGGYGYTF
TGTGCCAGCAGCGCCGGGACAGGGGGCGGCTATGGCTACACCTTC
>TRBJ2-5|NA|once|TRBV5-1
CASSLNGGQETQYF
TGCGCCAGCAGCTTGAATGGCGGACAAGAGACCCAGTACTTC
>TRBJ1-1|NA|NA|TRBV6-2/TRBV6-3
CASSYSRQYMNTEAFF
TGTGCCAGCAGTTACTCTCGACAGTATATGAACACTGAAGCTTTCTTT
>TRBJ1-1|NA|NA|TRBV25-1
CASSEYLGQGNTEAFF
TGTGCCAGCAGTGAATATTTGGGTCAGGGGAACACTGAAGCTTTCTTT
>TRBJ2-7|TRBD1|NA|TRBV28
CASSSPRDREVYEQYF
TGTGCCAGCAGTTCCCCTCGGGACAGGGAGGTTTACGAGCAGTACTTC
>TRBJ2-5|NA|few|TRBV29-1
CSVEAGHETQYF
TGCAGCGTTGAAGCAGGGCATGAGACCCAGTACTTC
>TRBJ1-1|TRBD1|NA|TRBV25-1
CASSDRGRTEAFF
TGTGCCAGCAGTGATAGGGGGCGGACTGAAGCTTTCTTT
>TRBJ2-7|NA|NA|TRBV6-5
CASSYSRDSYEQYF
TGTGCCAGCAGTTACTCTCGGGACTCCTACGAGCAGTACTTC
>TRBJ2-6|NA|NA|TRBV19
CASNRGSGANVLTF
TGTGCCAGTAATAGGGGGTCTGGGGCCAACGTCCTGACTTTC
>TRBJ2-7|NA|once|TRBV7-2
CASSLARGGQYF
TGTGCCAGCAGCTTAGCGAGAGGGGGGCAGTACTTC
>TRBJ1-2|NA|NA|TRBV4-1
CASSPLEGVYGYTF
TGCGCCAGCAGCCCGCTCGAGGGAGTGTATGGCTACACCTTC
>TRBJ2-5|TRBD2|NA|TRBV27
CASSSHSGGQETQYF
TGTGCCAGCAGTTCGCACAGCGGGGGGCAAGAGACCCAGTACTTC